The clone carrying this T cell receptor beta chain was seen ten or more times. No antigen is known for it. The source material, RNA transcripts, was used to amplify TCR beta CDR3 regions. The HTBI primer set served for first-round RT-PCR of the TCR CDR3. From the multiplex PCR reads, TCRdb called clonotypes with MiXCR, one entry per CDR3 protein. Here the sample spans hundreds of thousands of distinct CDR3 sequences, 15% to 20% being singletons. Uncontrolled infection, other autoimmune disease, pregnancy or lactation excluded patients. The source of the sample is a study of T cells in Graves' hyperthyroidism and ophthalmopathy. Looking at the study overall: Before any treatment, at initial diagnosis, peripheral blood was collected.

Findings of the study overall: Most expanded thyroid clonotypes above 0.001 recurred in blood. Separating ophthalmopathy from stable hyperthyroidism was achieved by a 13 V-J model.

The TCR was taken from a man aged 40-50 years with Graves' ophthalmopathy. Sequences were obtained from blood.

CDR3 sequence: CASSYPGSGNTIYF. The CDR3 coding sequence is TGTGCCAGCAGTTACCCAGGGTCTGGAAACACCATATATTTT. This chain uses TRBV28 with TRBJ1-3; TRBD1 is a possible D gene (5 bases). The germline CDR1 and CDR2 sequences are MDHEN and SYDVKM. The germline V and J ends were trimmed by 4 bases and 1 base, with 8 bases remaining between them. The CDR3 consists of 14 residues. Supplemented by reference TRBV28 and TRBJ1-3, the full variable domain reads DVKVTQSSRYLVKRTGEKVFLECVQDMDHENMFWYRQDPGLGLRLIYFSYDVKMKEKGDIPEGYSVSREKKERFSLILESASTNQTSMYLCASSYPGSGNTIYFGEGSWLTVV.